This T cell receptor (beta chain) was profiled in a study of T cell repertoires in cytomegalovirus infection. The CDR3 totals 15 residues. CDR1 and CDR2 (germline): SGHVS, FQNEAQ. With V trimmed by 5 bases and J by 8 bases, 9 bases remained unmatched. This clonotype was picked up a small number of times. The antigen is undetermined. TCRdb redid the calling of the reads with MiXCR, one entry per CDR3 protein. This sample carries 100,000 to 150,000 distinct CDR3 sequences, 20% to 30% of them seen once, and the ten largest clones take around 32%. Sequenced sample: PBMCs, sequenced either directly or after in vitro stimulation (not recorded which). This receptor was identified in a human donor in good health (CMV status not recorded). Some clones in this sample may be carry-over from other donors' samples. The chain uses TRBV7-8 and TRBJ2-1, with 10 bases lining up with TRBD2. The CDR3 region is CASSLSTAGGHEQFF. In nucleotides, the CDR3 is TGTGCCAGCAGCCTATCTACAGCGGGAGGGCATGAGCAGTTCTTC.